The 8 T cell receptor beta chains below come from one sample, sequenced in a study of radiotherapy plus CTLA-4 blockade in lung cancer. Sequenced by immunoSEQ multiplex PCR; TCRdb stores in-frame clones only, minus some. The sample gives tens of thousands of clones, approximately 86% of which show up once; under 25% is in the top ten. The material sequenced was peripheral blood, taken from a patient treated with radiotherapy plus ipilimumab. These receptor sequences come from a human donor with non-small cell lung cancer whose response to radiotherapy plus ipilimumab could not be evaluated.

DNA of the CDR3: TGTGCCAGCAGTTTTAAGTCAGGGGTAACCTACGAGCAGTACTTC. Translating gives CASSFKSGVTYEQYF. The rearrangement uses TRBV27 and TRBJ2-7, with a tentative D call TRBD1 (6 bases). The length of the CDR3 is 15 residues. The V gene lost 3 bases and the J gene lost 2 bases, with 14 bases spanning the gap. Germline CDR1 reads MNHEY; CDR2 reads SMNVEV (reference sequence).

The V call is TRBV6-5, the J call TRBJ2-5, with 12 bases identical to TRBD2. CDR1 and CDR2 from the germline V gene are MNHEY and SVGAGI. The V and J ends lost 7 bases and 7 bases, in that order; junction bases with no gene match: 10. The CDR3 loop spans 15 amino acids. The CDR3 protein is CASISTSGGYGTQYF. As DNA, the CDR3 is TGTGCCAGCATCAGTACTAGCGGGGGGTACGGGACCCAGTACTTC.

On this clone itself: At the DNA level, this CDR3 is encoded by other sequences in the same sample as well. This rearrangement joins TRBV5-1 to TRBJ2-2; a possible D gene is TRBD1 (6 bases). V was cut by 4 bases and J by 4 bases, with 8 bases left in between. Per the germline V gene, CDR1 is SGHRS and CDR2 is YFSETQ. CDR3 length: 13 amino acids. The CDR3 here is CASSLQGTGELFF. In nucleotides, the CDR3 is TGCGCCAGCAGCCTACAGGGCACCGGGGAGCTGTTTTTT.

This clone was found a few times. This chain connects TRBV6-6 to TRBJ2-7; a possible D gene is TRBD2 (6 bases). V lost 2 bases and J 3 bases, leaving 17 bases between the germline ends. The CDR3 is made up of 16 amino acids. Germline assignment: CDR1 MNHNY and CDR2 SVGAGI (reference sequence). CDR3 region: CASSYSRAQDYYEQYF. The CDR3 nucleotides are TGTGCCAGCAGTTACAGCAGGGCCCAGGACTACTACGAGCAGTACTTC.

This clone was seen only a few times. The genes are TRBV6-6 and TRBJ2-7, with D possibly TRBD2 on 6 matching bases. The CDR3 length is 15 residues. In germline, CDR1 is MNHNY, CDR2 SVGAGI (reference sequence). Trimming removed 2 bases from V and 2 bases from J, with 13 bases in between. The DNA for the CDR3 is TGTGCCAGCAGTTACGGCGAGGGGAGGACCTACGAGCAGTACTTC. This sequence encodes CASSYGEGRTYEQYF.

This chain connects TRBV12-5 to TRBJ2-5; no definite D call. CDR1 is LGHNT, CDR2 FRNRAP, per germline. CDR3 size: 12 residues. V was pared by 2 bases and J by 4 bases, with 5 bases between. CDR3 sequence reads: CASGLYGETQYF. CDR3 nucleotides: TGTGCTAGTGGTTTGTACGGAGAGACCCAGTACTTC.

The chain carries TRBV9 and TRBJ1-5, with 8 nucleotides matching TRBD1. Germline CDR1 SGDLS, CDR2 YYNGEE. CDR3 length equals 13 residues. V lost 2 bases to trimming and J lost 8 bases; unmatched junction nucleotides: 3. Written as DNA, the CDR3 is TGTGCCAGCAGCGTCCAGACAGGGGAGCCCCAGCATTTT. It encodes CASSVQTGEPQHF.

This clone turned up a few times. The chain is built from TRBV5-5 and TRBJ2-3, with 7 bases lining up with TRBD2. Unmatched junction bases numbered 7, after V lost 4 bases and J lost 2 bases. The CDR3 runs 15 residues. From germline, CDR1 is SGHKS and CDR2 YYEKEE (reference sequence). The chain's CDR3 is CASSLSGTLTDTQYF. Written as DNA, the CDR3 is TGTGCCAGCAGCCTCAGCGGGACGCTCACAGATACGCAGTATTTT.